Sequencing of this T cell receptor (beta chain) was carried out in a study of blood T cell repertoires in COVID-19. About the research overall: Whether acute or convalescent, the COVID-19 samples came from the United States, Italy and Spain. From T cells, B-cell-depleted T cells, or PBMCs came the material, which was cDNA or gDNA.

In germline, CDR1 is GTSNPN, CDR2 SVGIG (reference sequence). V was trimmed by 4 bases and J by 4 bases, leaving 16 bases between them. The CDR3 runs 14 residues. Study processing details: By means of reference gene primer amplification, nucleated cell counts were estimated. Sequencing used immunoSEQ multiplex PCR; TCRdb keeps in-frame clones, though not all of them. That table gives V, J and clone size, and the DNA gave D and trimming. The data hold some 240,000 clones, with 87% observed a single time. The specimen was peripheral blood. The sequence was collected from a man between 60 and 70 years old who had recovered from COVID-19. V and J are TRBV30 and TRBJ1-1, with D perhaps TRBD1 (5 bases). CDR3 in amino acids: CAWTSGGASTEAFF. The CDR3 nucleotides are TGTGCCTGGACCTCAGGAGGGGCATCCACTGAAGCTTTCTTT.